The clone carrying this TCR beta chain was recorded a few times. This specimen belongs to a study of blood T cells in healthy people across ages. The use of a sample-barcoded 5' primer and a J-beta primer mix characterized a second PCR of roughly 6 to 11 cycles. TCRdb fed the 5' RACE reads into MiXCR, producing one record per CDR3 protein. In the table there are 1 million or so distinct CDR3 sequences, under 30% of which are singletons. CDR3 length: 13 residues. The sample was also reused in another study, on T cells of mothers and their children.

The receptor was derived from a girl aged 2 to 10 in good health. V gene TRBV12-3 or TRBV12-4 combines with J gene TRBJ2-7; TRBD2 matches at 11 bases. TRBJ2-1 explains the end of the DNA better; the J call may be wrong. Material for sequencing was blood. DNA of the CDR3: TGTGCCAGCAGTCATAGCGGGAGGGCCCAGCAGTTCTTC. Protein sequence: CASSHSGRAQQFF.